This T cell receptor beta chain was recorded in a study of blood T cell repertoires in COVID-19. Overall study: The United States, Italy and Spain were the sources of the acute and convalescent COVID-19 samples. Sources were T cells, B-cell-depleted T cells, or PBMCs; the material itself was cDNA or gDNA.

The CDR3 spans 16 residues. Trimming left V 0 bases short and J 2 bases short, with 11 bases between. Germline CDR1 and CDR2: SEHNR and FQNEAQ (reference sequence). Assay: immunoSEQ multiplex PCR; the TCRdb copy retains only in-frame clones and omits some. The sample lists about 150,000 clones; 75% to 80% were seen once. The clonotype comes from a woman of 80 years or more with acute or convalescent COVID-19. The chain links TRBV7-9 to TRBJ2-4; D remains ambiguous. The sample comprised peripheral blood. CDR3 sequence: CASSLAEAKTKNIQYF. Here the CDR3 DNA reads TGTGCCAGCAGCTTAGCCGAGGCGAAAACCAAAAACATTCAGTACTTC. The full variable domain, its missing parts supplied by reference TRBV7-9 and TRBJ2-4, is DTGVSQNPRHKITKRGQNVTFRCDPISEHNRLYWYRQTLGQGPEFLTYFQNEAQLEKSRLLSDRFSAERPKGSFSTLEIQRTEQGDSAMYLCASSLAEAKTKNIQYFGAGTRLSVL.